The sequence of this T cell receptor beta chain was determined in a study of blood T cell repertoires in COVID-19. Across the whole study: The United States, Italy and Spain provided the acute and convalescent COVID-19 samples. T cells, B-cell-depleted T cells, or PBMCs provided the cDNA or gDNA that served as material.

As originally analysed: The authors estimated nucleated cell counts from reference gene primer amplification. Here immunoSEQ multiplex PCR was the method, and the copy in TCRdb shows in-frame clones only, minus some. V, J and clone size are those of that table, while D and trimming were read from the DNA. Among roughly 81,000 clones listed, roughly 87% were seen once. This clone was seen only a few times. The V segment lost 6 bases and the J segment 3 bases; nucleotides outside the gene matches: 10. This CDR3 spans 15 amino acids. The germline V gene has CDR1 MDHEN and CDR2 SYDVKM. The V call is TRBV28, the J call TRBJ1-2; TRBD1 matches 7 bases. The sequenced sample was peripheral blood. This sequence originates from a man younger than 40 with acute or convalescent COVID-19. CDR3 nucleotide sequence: TGTGCCAGCAGCGAAAGAATAGGACAGGACTATGGCTACACCTTC. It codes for CASSERIGQDYGYTF.